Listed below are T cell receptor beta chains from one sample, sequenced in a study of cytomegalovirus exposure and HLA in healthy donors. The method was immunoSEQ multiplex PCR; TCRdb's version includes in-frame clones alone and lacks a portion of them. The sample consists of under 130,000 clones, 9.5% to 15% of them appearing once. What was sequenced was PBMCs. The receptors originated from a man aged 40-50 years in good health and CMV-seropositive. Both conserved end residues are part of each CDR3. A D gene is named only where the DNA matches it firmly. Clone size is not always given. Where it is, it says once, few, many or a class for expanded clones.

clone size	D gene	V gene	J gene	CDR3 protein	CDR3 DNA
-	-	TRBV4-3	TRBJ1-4	CASSQARERANEKLFF	TGCGCCAGCAGCCAAGCAAGAGAGCGAGCTAATGAAAAACTGTTTTTT
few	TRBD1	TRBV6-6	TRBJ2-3	CASKRGQGDTQYF	TGTGCCAGCAAGAGGGGGCAGGGAGATACGCAGTATTTT
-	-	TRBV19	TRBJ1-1	CASKETMNTEAFF	TGTGCCAGTAAGGAGACTATGAACACTGAAGCTTTCTTT
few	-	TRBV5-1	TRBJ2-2	CASATEGTGELFF	TGCGCCAGTGCCACGGAGGGGACCGGGGAGCTGTTTTTT
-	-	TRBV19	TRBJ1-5	CASSSQGNQPQHF	TGTGCCAGTAGTAGCCAGGGCAATCAGCCCCAGCATTTT
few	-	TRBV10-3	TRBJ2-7	CAIRSTTESYEQYF	TGTGCCATCAGAAGTACTACGGAGAGCTACGAGCAGTACTTC
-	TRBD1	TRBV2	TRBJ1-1	CASSFGAGGPWATEAFF	TGTGCCAGCAGTTTTGGGGCAGGGGGCCCTTGGGCCACTGAAGCTTTCTTT
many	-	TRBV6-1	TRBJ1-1	CASTPGVNTEAFF	TGTGCCAGCACCCCAGGGGTTAACACTGAAGCTTTCTTT
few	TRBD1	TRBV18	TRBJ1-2	CASSPRQGKAYGYTF	TGTGCCAGCTCACCTAGACAGGGGAAGGCCTATGGCTACACCTTC
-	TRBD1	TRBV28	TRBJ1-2	CASSRIDRGRSNGYTF	TGTGCCAGCAGCCGAATCGACAGGGGGCGGTCGAATGGCTACACCTTC
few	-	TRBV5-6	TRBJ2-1	CASSLELVMKGDEQFF	TGTGCCAGCAGCCTGGAGCTGGTAATGAAAGGGGATGAGCAGTTCTTC
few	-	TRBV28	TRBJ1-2	CASATTIYGYTF	TGTGCCAGCGCCACTACCATCTATGGCTACACCTTC
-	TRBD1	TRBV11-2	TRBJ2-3	CASSLDSTGGLGQYF	TGTGCCAGCAGCTTAGACTCAACAGGGGGCCTCGGGCAGTATTTT
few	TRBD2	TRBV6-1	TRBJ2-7	CASTGSGSGRAEQYF	TGTGCCAGCACGGGGAGTGGTAGCGGGAGGGCCGAGCAGTACTTC
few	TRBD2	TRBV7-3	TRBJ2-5	CASSLGLGQEETQYF	TGTGCCAGCAGCCTAGGACTAGGGCAGGAAGAGACCCAGTACTTC
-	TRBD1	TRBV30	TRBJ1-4	CAWSVRGQGEKLFF	TGTGCCTGGAGTGTACGGGGACAGGGGGAAAAACTGTTTTTT
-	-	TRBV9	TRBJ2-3	CASSVGSRGDTQYF	TGTGCCAGCAGCGTAGGGTCCCGCGGTGATACGCAGTATTTT
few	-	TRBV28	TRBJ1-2	CASSLGDPYGYTF	TGTGCCAGCAGTCTAGGGGATCCCTATGGCTACACCTTC
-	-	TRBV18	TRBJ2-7	CASSPRSDEQYF	TGTGCCAGCTCCCCTAGGTCCGACGAGCAGTACTTC
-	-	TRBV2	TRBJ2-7	CASRLIGGGEQYF	TGTGCCAGCAGGTTGATAGGAGGAGGAGAGCAGTACTTC
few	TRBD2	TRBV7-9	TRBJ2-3	CASSPFSGEGTDTQYF	TGTGCCAGCAGTCCATTTAGCGGGGAGGGAACAGATACGCAGTATTTT
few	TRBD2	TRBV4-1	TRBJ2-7	CASSQDQGTSVIHEQYF	TGCGCCAGCAGCCAAGATCAGGGGACTAGTGTGATCCACGAGCAGTACTTC
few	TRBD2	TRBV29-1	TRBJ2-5	CSVLPSGGPGTQYF	TGCAGCGTTCTTCCTAGCGGGGGGCCGGGAACCCAGTACTTC
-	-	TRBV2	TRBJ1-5	CASSDNDRYSNQPQHF	TGTGCCAGCAGTGATAATGACAGATATAGCAATCAGCCCCAGCATTTT
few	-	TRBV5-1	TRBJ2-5	CASSLDGNQASETQYF	TGCGCCAGCAGCTTGGACGGGAATCAAGCATCCGAGACCCAGTACTTC
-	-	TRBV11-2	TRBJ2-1	CASSPRTVWGEQFF	TGTGCCAGCAGTCCCAGGACAGTTTGGGGTGAGCAGTTCTTC
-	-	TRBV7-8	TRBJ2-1	CASSPLTSPYNEQFF	TGTGCCAGCAGCCCTCTGACTAGTCCGTACAATGAGCAGTTCTTC
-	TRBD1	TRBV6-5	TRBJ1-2	CASSSPRPGQGYGYTF	TGTGCCAGCAGTTCCCCCCGCCCGGGACAGGGCTATGGCTACACCTTC
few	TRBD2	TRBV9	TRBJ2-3	CASSGGLHTDTQYF	TGTGCCAGCAGCGGGGGACTACACACAGATACGCAGTATTTT
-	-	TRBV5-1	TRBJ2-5	CASSPAGVETQYF	TGCGCCAGCAGCCCGGCCGGGGTTGAGACCCAGTACTTC
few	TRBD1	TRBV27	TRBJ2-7	CASSSLTGPLYEQYF	TGTGCCAGCAGTTCTTTGACAGGGCCCCTCTACGAGCAGTACTTC
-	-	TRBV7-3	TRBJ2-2	CASSSQNANTGELFF	TGTGCCAGCAGCTCACAGAACGCGAACACCGGGGAGCTGTTTTTT
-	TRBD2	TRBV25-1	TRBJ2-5	CASSVSLAGGPFVTQYF	TGTGCCAGCAGTGTATCCCTGGCGGGAGGGCCCTTCGTGACCCAGTACTTC
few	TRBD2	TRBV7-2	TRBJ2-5	CASSAPSGRETQYF	TGTGCCAGCAGCGCTCCTAGCGGGCGAGAGACCCAGTACTTC
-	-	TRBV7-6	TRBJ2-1	CASSSVRGRNSYNEQFF	TGTGCCAGCAGCTCCGTACGTGGGAGGAATTCCTACAATGAGCAGTTCTTC
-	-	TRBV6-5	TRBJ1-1	CASSYNGMTEAFF	TGTGCCAGCAGTTACAACGGTATGACTGAAGCTTTCTTT
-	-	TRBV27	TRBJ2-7	CASSLTAGTYAQYF	TGTGCCAGCAGTTTAACGGCAGGTACCTACGCGCAGTACTTC
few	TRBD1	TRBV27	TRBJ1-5	CASSLGTGGNQPQHF	TGTGCCAGCAGTTTAGGCACAGGGGGCAATCAGCCCCAGCATTTT
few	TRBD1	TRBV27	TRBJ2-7	CASSLSGPSAGGRYEQYF	TGTGCCAGCAGTTTATCGGGGCCATCGGCAGGGGGCCGGTACGAGCAGTACTTC
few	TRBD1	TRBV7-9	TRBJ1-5	CASSSQGVSNQPQHF	TGTGCCAGCAGCTCTCAGGGGGTCAGCAATCAGCCCCAGCATTTT
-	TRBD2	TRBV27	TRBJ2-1	CASSSSGRVGNEQFF	TGTGCCAGCAGTTCTAGCGGGAGGGTAGGGAATGAGCAGTTCTTC
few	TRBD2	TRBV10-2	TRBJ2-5	CASSGLAGYQETQYF	TGCGCCAGCAGTGGGTTAGCGGGTTACCAAGAGACCCAGTACTTC
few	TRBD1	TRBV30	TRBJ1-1	CAWRTGTGIVTEAFF	TGTGCCTGGAGGACAGGGACAGGGATAGTCACTGAAGCTTTCTTT
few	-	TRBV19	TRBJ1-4	CASSIQVNPREKLFF	TGTGCCAGTAGTATTCAGGTGAATCCACGTGAAAAACTGTTTTTT
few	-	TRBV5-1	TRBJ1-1	CASSSGKSSGEAFF	TGCGCCAGCAGCTCCGGGAAATCCTCGGGTGAAGCTTTCTTT
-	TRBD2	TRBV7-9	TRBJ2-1	CASSDNSGRARDEQFF	TGTGCCAGCAGCGACAATAGCGGGAGGGCCAGGGATGAGCAGTTCTTC
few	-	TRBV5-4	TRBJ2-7	CASSSRQLRPGEQYF	TGTGCCAGCAGCTCCCGACAGTTACGCCCTGGGGAGCAGTACTTC
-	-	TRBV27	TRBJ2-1	CASRRIWRGRHEQFF	TGTGCCAGCAGGCGCATTTGGAGGGGAAGGCATGAGCAGTTCTTC
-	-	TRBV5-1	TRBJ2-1	CASSLGLNNEQFF	TGCGCCAGCAGCTTGGGACTTAACAATGAGCAGTTCTTC
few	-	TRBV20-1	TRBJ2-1	CSAREGGEQFF	TGCAGTGCTAGGGAGGGGGGGGAGCAGTTCTTC